The clone carrying this T cell receptor beta chain occurred a few times. V lost 1 base and J lost 1; bases outside the gene matches: 3. The length of the CDR3 is 15 residues. Germline-derived CDR1 and CDR2 are LGHDT and YNNKEL (reference sequence). Libraries were made from RNA as TCR cDNA, using a modified protocol. A single record per CDR3 protein comes from TCRdb applying MiXCR to the 5' RACE reads. The table shows 350,000 to 400,000 distinct CDR3 sequences, with more than 25% occurring only once. The sample comes from a study of identical twins' blood T cells. The sequencing sample was made of PBMCs. This clonotype originated in a woman aged 18 to 55 in good health. The chain links TRBV3-1 to TRBJ1-2; 7 bases fit TRBD1. CDR3 sequence (DNA): TGTGCCAGCAGCCAAGGGGACAGAGTTAACTATGGCTACACCTTC. The encoded protein is CASSQGDRVNYGYTF. Together with reference TRBV3-1 and TRBJ1-2, the CDR3 gives the full variable domain: DTAVSQTPKYLVTQMGNDKSIKCEQNLGHDTMYWYKQDSKKFLKIMFSYNNKELIINETVPNRFSPKSPDKAHLNLHINSLELGDSAVYFCASSQGDRVNYGYTFGSGTRLTVV.